The entry below describes one T cell receptor beta chain. Its matching antigen is unknown. The record originates from a study of cytomegalovirus exposure and HLA in healthy donors. Regarding the study as a whole: For most subjects, TCR beta sequences were reported to predict HLA-A and HLA-B alleles with accuracy.

Use of 60 Vbeta and 13 Jbeta primers characterized the PCR. This table comes from immunoSEQ multiplex PCR, and its TCRdb copy is limited to in-frame clones, with some not included. The sample holds some 190,000 clones; 76% are singletons and the top ten take roughly 1.6%. The sample taken for sequencing was PBMCs. This clonotype was sampled from a man aged 18 to 30 in good health and CMV-seronegative.

Written as DNA, the CDR3 is TGTGCCAGCAGCTCCCCCCGGGGGGGATCTGGAAACACCATATATTTT. Translated: CASSSPRGGSGNTIYF. The V gene is TRBV5-4, the J gene TRBJ1-3; perhaps TRBD1 as D (5 bases). Per germline, CDR1 SGHNT and CDR2 YYREEE (reference sequence). V was shortened by 3 bases and J by 1 base, with 14 bases between the two germline ends. CDR3 size: 16 residues. The full variable domain, its missing parts supplied by reference TRBV5-4 and TRBJ1-3, is ETGVTQSPTHLIKTRGQQVTLRCSSQSGHNTVSWYQQALGQGPQFIFQYYREEENGRGNFPPRFSGLQFPNYSSELNVNALELDDSALYLCASSSPRGGSGNTIYFGEGSWLTVV.